The rows below give T cell receptor beta chains drawn from one sample of a study of T cells after yellow fever vaccination. TCRdb independently ran MiXCR on the 5' RACE reads; one entry per CDR3 protein. The sample yields about 500,000 distinct CDR3 sequences, about a sixth seen once. Material: PBMCs, obtained around 5 days after the first yellow fever vaccination. These receptors all stem from a man aged 18-30 years who received the YFV17D yellow fever vaccine. The CDR3 runs from the conserved cysteine through the conserved F or W. A D gene is named only where the DNA matches it firmly. Clone size is shown for a subset of rows, as once, few, many or a class of expanded clone.

>TRBJ2-3|NA|NA|TRBV7-9
TGTGCCAGCAGCTTACCCTGGGGTCGGGGCACAGATACGCAGTATTTT
CASSLPWGRGTDTQYF
>TRBJ1-2|NA|few|TRBV5-1
TGCGCCAGCAGCTTCGACGGACAGCCCAACTATGGCTACACCTTC
CASSFDGQPNYGYTF
>TRBJ2-5|NA|many|TRBV6-5
TGTGCCAGCAGTTACTCGAGGCAGGCGCCCCAGTACTTC
CASSYSRQAPQYF
>TRBJ2-7|NA|NA|TRBV25-1
TGTGCCAGCAGTGGCAGGGGCTACGAGCAGTACTTC
CASSGRGYEQYF
>TRBJ1-2|NA|NA|TRBV6-2/TRBV6-3
TGTGCCAGCAGTTACTCGCCAGGGGAGTACTATGGCTACACCTTC
CASSYSPGEYYGYTF
>TRBJ2-1|NA|many|TRBV29-1
TGCAGCGTTGAACTCCAGACCGCTCCCTACAATGAGCAGTTCTTC
CSVELQTAPYNEQFF
>TRBJ2-3|TRBD1|many|TRBV12-3/TRBV12-4
TGTGCCAGCAGTAAGGACAGGGTTATAGATACGCAGTATTTT
CASSKDRVIDTQYF
>TRBJ2-1|NA|NA|TRBV7-9
TGTGCCAGCAGCCCCCCCAGTCCCTCCTACAATGAGCAGTTCTTC
CASSPPSPSYNEQFF
>TRBJ1-2|NA|NA|TRBV6-5
TGTGCCAGCAGCCACTCTGGGGGAACTAACTATGGCTACACCTTC
CASSHSGGTNYGYTF
>TRBJ2-1|TRBD2|many|TRBV3-1
TGTGCCAGCAGCCGTGTTGACGGGGGGTATGAGCAGTTCTTC
CASSRVDGGYEQFF
>TRBJ1-1|NA|many|TRBV18
TGTGCCAGCTCATCCCGGACGATCCAGAACACTGAAGCTTTCTTT
CASSSRTIQNTEAFF
>TRBJ2-5|NA|few|TRBV6-2/TRBV6-3
TGTGCCAGCGGAGATCCGGGGGCGGGGCAGACCCAGTACTTC
CASGDPGAGQTQYF
>TRBJ2-1|NA|NA|TRBV5-1
TGCGCCAGCAGCTTGGACAACCTAGGGAATGAGCAGTTCTTC
CASSLDNLGNEQFF
>TRBJ2-1|TRBD2|NA|TRBV12-3/TRBV12-4
TGTGCCAGCATTCCCTCGCTAGCGGGGGGTTCCTACAATGAGCAGTTCTTC
CASIPSLAGGSYNEQFF
>TRBJ1-4|NA|few|TRBV12-3/TRBV12-4
TGTGCCAGCAGTTTTTCAGGAAAACTGTTTTTT
CASSFSGKLFF
>TRBJ1-5|NA|few|TRBV6-2/TRBV6-3
TGTGCCAGCAGTTACGACTTAGGGCCCCAGCATTTT
CASSYDLGPQHF
>TRBJ2-2|TRBD2|few|TRBV6-5
TGTGCCAGCAGTTACCGACTAGCGGGGAACACCGGGGAGCTGTTTTTT
CASSYRLAGNTGELFF
>TRBJ2-3|NA|many|TRBV5-1
TGCGCCAGCACCCTGATGGAGGGTTCGGCAGATACGCAGTATTTT
CASTLMEGSADTQYF